The T cell receptor beta chain described here comes from a study of T cell repertoires in cytomegalovirus infection. Study details: Peptides in the study included HLA-C-restricted and HLA-B-restricted CMV epitopes.

The sample holds many counts of this clonotype. Its target is not known. TCRdb re-derived calls from the reads in MiXCR, one entry per CDR3 protein. Of nearly 700,000 distinct CDR3 sequences detected, 33% appear once; the ten largest clones hold approximately 18%. V lost 6 bases and J 3 bases, leaving 9 bases between the germline ends. This CDR3 has 13 residues. The origin of this receptor is a human donor in good health (CMV status not recorded). Some clones in this sample may be carry-over from other donors' samples. The sequenced sample was cultured PBMCs, obtained from culture after CMV antigen stimulation. The chain has TRBV12-3 or TRBV12-4 and TRBJ2-1; D is unclear. This CDR3 is CASSPIRYNEQFF. The CDR3 DNA follows: TGTGCCAGCAGCCCCATCCGCTACAATGAGCAGTTCTTC.